The rows below give T cell receptor beta chains drawn from one sample of a study of cytomegalovirus exposure and HLA in healthy donors. Profiled with immunoSEQ multiplex PCR; TCRdb holds only in-frame clones, not every one. The sample consists of approximately 160,000 clones, approximately 80% of them appearing once. Sequenced input: PBMCs. These receptors were collected from a woman aged 45-65 years in good health and CMV-seropositive. Both conserved end residues are part of each CDR3. A D gene is named only where the DNA matches it firmly. Not all rows give a size; the values are once, few, many and, for expanded clones, a class.

TRBD1 TRBJ2-7 TRBV19 - TGTGCCAGTAGTGACAGGGTGGGCTACGAGCAGTACTTC CASSDRVGYEQYF
TRBD2 TRBJ2-3 TRBV4-2 once TGTGCCAGCAGCCAAGCGCTAGCGGGAGGATTAGATACGCAGTATTTT CASSQALAGGLDTQYF
- TRBJ1-2 TRBV10-3 - TGTGCCATCAGTGAGGCAGGTGCCGGCTACACCTTC CAISEAGAGYTF
TRBD1 TRBJ1-1 TRBV9 - TGTGCCAGCAGCGTAACAGGGGGGGGCACTGAAGCTTTCTTT CASSVTGGGTEAFF
TRBD1 TRBJ1-5 TRBV2 - TGTGCCAGCGCCGGGACAGGGGTATATCAGCCCCAGCATTTT CASAGTGVYQPQHF
- TRBJ2-6 TRBV19 - TGTGCCAGTAGTGCTACAGGGAAAGGGGGGGCCAACGTCCTGACTTTC CASSATGKGGANVLTF
- TRBJ1-1 TRBV4-1 - TGCGCCAGCAGCCAAGAGGGGGCGCTGAACACTGAAGCTTTCTTT CASSQEGALNTEAFF
- TRBJ1-2 TRBV6-1 - TGTGCCAGCAGTGAACCAGCCCCCGGAATGTCGGCTCTAGGCGGCTACACCTTC CASSEPAPGMSALGGYTF
TRBD2 TRBJ2-5 TRBV5-1 - TGCGCCAGCAGCTTGGCCGGGATACTAGCGGTACCCGCCGGGGAGACCCAGTACTTC CASSLAGILAVPAGETQYF
TRBD2 TRBJ2-3 TRBV7-3 - TGTGCCAGCAGCCCTCTAGCGGGGGGCACAGATACGCAGTATTTT CASSPLAGGTDTQYF
TRBD2 TRBJ2-3 TRBV5-1 few TGCGCCAGCAGCTTTACTAGCGGAGCTAGCACAGATACGCAGTATTTT CASSFTSGASTDTQYF